The clone carrying this TCR beta chain was observed at least ten times. Its cognate antigen is unknown. The sample originates from a study of CD8 T cells in ankylosing spondylitis. Findings and limits, study-wide: Disease-linked clones were CD8+ and relatively rare in peripheral blood. Significantly higher representation of disease-linked clones was reported for matched ankylosing spondylitis synovial fluid.

The CDR3 totals 13 residues. Per germline, CDR1 MNHNS and CDR2 SASEGT. V was trimmed by 6 bases and J by 7 bases, leaving 16 bases between them. Quantitative 5'-RACE with molecular barcodes was used to make the TCR beta libraries. One entry per CDR3 protein results from TCRdb running MiXCR on the 5' RACE reads. The sample carries a few hundred thousand distinct CDR3 sequences, around 10% recorded once. The chain links TRBV6-1 to TRBJ2-7; D possibly matches TRBD1 or TRBD2 (5 bases each). The sequencing sample was made of blood, either unsorted or a sorted T cell fraction (not recorded which). The TCR sequence derives from a female donor with ankylosing spondylitis or in good health (not recorded which). The CDR3 coding sequence is TGTGCCAGCAGCACGGGGCCTTGGGGAGAGCAGTACTTC. This codes for CASSTGPWGEQYF.